This TCR beta chain was sequenced during a study of OX40 agonist ivuxolimab in advanced cancers. Whole-study findings and limits: The authors also found low normalized T-cell clonal expansion in some nonresponders. Clonal expansion from baseline to week 6 occurred in both CD4+ and CD8+ T cells.

In regard to this clone: Its antigen is unidentified.

The CDR3 has 16 residues. In germline, CDR1 is SGHVS, CDR2 FNYEAQ. V shed 3 bases and J 5 bases; nucleotides not matched to a gene: 8. Here immunoSEQ multiplex PCR was the method, and the copy in TCRdb shows in-frame clones only, minus some. The table shows tens of thousands of clones, with 84% occurring only once. Exclusion applied to patients with autoimmune disease history or systemic immunosuppression. Sample: CD4+ or CD8+ T cells sorted from blood, taken in a trial of the OX40 agonist ivuxolimab. The chain uses TRBV7-6 and TRBJ2-5; the match to TRBD2 covers 11 bases. This TCR derives from an adult with an advanced solid tumor such as melanoma, head and neck, liver or kidney cancer. The CDR3 DNA reads as TGTGCCAGCAGCTTTCAACTAGCGGGAGCACGGGAGACCCAGTACTTC. It codes for CASSFQLAGARETQYF.